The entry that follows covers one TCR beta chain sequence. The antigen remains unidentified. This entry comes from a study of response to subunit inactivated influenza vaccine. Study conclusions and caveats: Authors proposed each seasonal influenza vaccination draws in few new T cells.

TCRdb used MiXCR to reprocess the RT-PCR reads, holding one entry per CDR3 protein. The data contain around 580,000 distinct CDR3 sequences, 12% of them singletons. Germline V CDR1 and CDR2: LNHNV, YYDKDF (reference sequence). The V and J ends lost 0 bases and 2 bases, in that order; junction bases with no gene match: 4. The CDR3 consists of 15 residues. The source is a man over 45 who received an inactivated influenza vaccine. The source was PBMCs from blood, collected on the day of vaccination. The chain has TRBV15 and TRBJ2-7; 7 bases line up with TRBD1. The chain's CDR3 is CATSRDPGQAYEQYF. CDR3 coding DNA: TGTGCCACCAGCAGAGATCCCGGACAGGCCTACGAGCAGTACTTC. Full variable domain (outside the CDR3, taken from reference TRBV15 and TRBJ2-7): DAMVIQNPRYQVTQFGKPVTLSCSQTLNHNVMYWYQQKSSQAPKLLFHYYDKDFNNEADTPDNFQSRRPNTSFCFLDIRSPGLGDTAMYLCATSRDPGQAYEQYFGPGTRLTVT.